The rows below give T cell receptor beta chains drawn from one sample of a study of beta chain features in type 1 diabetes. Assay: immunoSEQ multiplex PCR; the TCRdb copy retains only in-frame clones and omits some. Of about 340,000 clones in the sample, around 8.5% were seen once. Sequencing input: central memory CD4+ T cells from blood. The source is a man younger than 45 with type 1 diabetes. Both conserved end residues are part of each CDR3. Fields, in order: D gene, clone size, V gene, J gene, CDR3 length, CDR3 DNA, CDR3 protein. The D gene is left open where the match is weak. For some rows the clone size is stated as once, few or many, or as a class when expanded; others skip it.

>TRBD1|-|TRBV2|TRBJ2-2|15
TGTGCCAGCAGTGAGGTGGACAGGGGATCTGGGGAGCTGTTTTTT
CASSEVDRGSGELFF
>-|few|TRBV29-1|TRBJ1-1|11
TGCAGCGCCGGGGCGAACACTGAAGCTTTCTTT
CSAGANTEAFF
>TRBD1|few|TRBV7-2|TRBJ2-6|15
TGTGCCAGCAACAGGGGTTTCTCTGGGGCCAACGTCCTGACTTTC
CASNRGFSGANVLTF
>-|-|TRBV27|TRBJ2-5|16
TGTGCCAGCAGTCCGATGGACTACCTCGCCCAAGAGACCCAGTACTTC
CASSPMDYLAQETQYF
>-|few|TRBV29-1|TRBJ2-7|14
TGCAGCGTGCCCGGACAGCTAGCCTCCTACGAGCAGTACTTC
CSVPGQLASYEQYF
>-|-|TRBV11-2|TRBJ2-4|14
TGTGCCAGCAGCTTACAGGGAGACGAAAACATTCAGTACTTC
CASSLQGDENIQYF
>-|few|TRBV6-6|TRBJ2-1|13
TGTGCCAGCAGTTACCACTTCCCCAATGAGCAGTTCTTC
CASSYHFPNEQFF
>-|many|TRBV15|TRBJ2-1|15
TGTGCCACCAGCAGAGAAGGCAGCTCCTACAATGAGCAGTTCTTC
CATSREGSSYNEQFF
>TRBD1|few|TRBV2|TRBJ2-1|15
TGTGCCAGCAGTTACGACAGGGTGTCCTACAATGAGCAGTTCTTC
CASSYDRVSYNEQFF
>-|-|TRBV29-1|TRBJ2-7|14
TGCAGCGTTGATAACGGGACCCGGGGCTACGAGCAGTACTTC
CSVDNGTRGYEQYF
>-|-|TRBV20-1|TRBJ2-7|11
TGCAGTGCTAGAGATGTTTACGAGCAGTACTTC
CSARDVYEQYF
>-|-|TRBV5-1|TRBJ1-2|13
TGCGCCAGCAGCTTGTTTCGCCGTGATGGCTACACCTTC
CASSLFRRDGYTF
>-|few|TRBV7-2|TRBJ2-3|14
TGTGCCAGCAGCTCACAGGGCGTGACAGATACGCAGTATTTT
CASSSQGVTDTQYF
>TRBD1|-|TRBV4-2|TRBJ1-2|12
TGTGCCAGCAGCCCACAGGGGGGTGGCTACACCTTC
CASSPQGGGYTF
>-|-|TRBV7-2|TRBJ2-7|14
TGTGCCAGCAGCTCCAGGGCAGACTCCTACGAGCAGTACTTC
CASSSRADSYEQYF
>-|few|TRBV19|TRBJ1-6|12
TGTGCCAGTAGGGCAGGGGCCTCACCCCTCCACTTT
CASRAGASPLHF
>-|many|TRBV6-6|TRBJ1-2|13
TGTGCCAGCAGTGCCGTGGGAAACTATGGCTACACCTTC
CASSAVGNYGYTF
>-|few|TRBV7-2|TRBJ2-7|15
TGTGCCAGCAGCTTAGGCCGGGACTGGACCTACGAGCAGTACTTC
CASSLGRDWTYEQYF
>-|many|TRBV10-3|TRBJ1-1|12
TGTGCCTCGAGCGGGCAGAACACTGAAGCTTTCTTT
CASSGQNTEAFF
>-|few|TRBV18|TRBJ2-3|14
TGTGCCAGCTCACCACTGGGGGTGCAGGATACGCAGTATTTT
CASSPLGVQDTQYF
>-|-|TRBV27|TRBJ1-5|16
TGTGCCAGCAGTTTAATGGGGGCTCGAGGCAATCAGCCCCAGCATTTT
CASSLMGARGNQPQHF